The entry below gives a single TCR beta chain sequence along with its context. This sample stems from a study of control samples from healthy donors and cancer patients. The table came from immunoSEQ multiplex PCR; TCRdb's copy has only in-frame clones and leaves some out. This sample has tens of thousands of clones, with over 75% found just once. The source material was blood. The sequence was collected from a woman under 30 in good health.

The CDR3: CASSYSRGGKETQYF. DNA of the CDR3: TGTGCCAGCAGTTACTCGCGGGGGGGTAAAGAGACCCAGTACTTC. The chain couples TRBV6-7 to TRBJ2-5; TRBD2 matches at 9 bases. TRBV6-7 is identified as an open reading frame with a role that is uncertain. This CDR3 contains 15 residues. V dropped 0 bases and J dropped 3; count of bases not matched to a gene: 2.